Sequencing of this T cell receptor (beta chain) was carried out in a study of technical replicates of blood from a few donors. Libraries were prepared by immunoSEQ multiplex PCR; TCRdb keeps only in-frame clonotypes and omits some of them. This table holds approximately 53,000 clones, about 96% found once. This CDR3 contains 15 residues. V lost 3 bases, J lost 2 bases, and 4 bases stayed unmatched. Germline-derived CDR1 and CDR2 are LNHDA and SQIVND (reference sequence). V and J are TRBV19 and TRBJ2-3, with 8 bases identical to TRBD2. Material for sequencing was T cells isolated from PBMCs. The source of this sequence is a human donor in good health. This chain's CDR3 is CASSITGGSTDTQYF. Written as DNA, the CDR3 is TGTGCCAGTAGTATTACGGGAGGGTCCACAGATACGCAGTATTTT.